What follows are 26 T cell receptor beta chains derived from one specimen sequenced in a study of shared clonotypes between healthy human individuals. The naive CD8 population came from CD45RO-negative cells selected for CCR7, without terminally differentiated effector memory CD45RA+ cells. Here immunoSEQ multiplex PCR was the method, and the copy in TCRdb shows in-frame clones only, minus some. This repertoire shows about 2 million clones, approximately 94% found once; its top ten account for approximately 1.2%. The source material was naive CD8+ T cells sorted from blood. Receptors were obtained from a man younger than 30 in good health.

The rearrangement links TRBV29-1 to TRBJ2-7; D call uncertain. Germline CDR1 is SQVTM and CDR2 is ANQGSEA. V gave up 2 bases and J gave up 6 bases, with 8 bases separating them. CDR3 size: 11 residues. The CDR3 spells CSVEIVSEQYF. The CDR3 DNA is TGCAGCGTTGAAATTGTTTCCGAGCAGTACTTC.

V and J are TRBV7-9 and TRBJ1-1; maybe TRBD1 (6 bases). Between the trimmed V and J ends, which lost 1 base and 4 bases, there was a span of 16 bases. This CDR3 is built from 16 residues. Germline CDR1 reads SEHNR; CDR2 reads FQNEAQ (reference sequence). CDR3 residues: CASSLGDPGERTEAFF. In DNA, the CDR3 is TGTGCCAGCAGCTTAGGGGATCCAGGGGAGCGCACTGAAGCTTTCTTT.

The chain uses TRBV6-6 and TRBJ1-6; the D gene is possibly TRBD1 (6 bases). Germline CDR1 and CDR2: MNHNY and SVGAGI (reference sequence). CDR3 length equals 14 residues. Trimming took off 4 bases at V and 8 bases at J, with 12 bases between the two ends. CDR3 region: CASSLTGGDSPLHF. CDR3 coding DNA: TGTGCCAGCAGTTTGACAGGTGGCGATTCACCCCTCCACTTT.

This chain uses TRBV13 with TRBJ2-5; D ambiguous. Germline CDR1 is PRHDT and CDR2 is FYEKMQ (reference sequence). The V gene lost 5 bases and the J gene lost 4 bases, with 8 bases spanning the gap. There are 12 residues in the CDR3. CDR3 sequence reads: CASSPQVETQYF. CDR3 nucleotide sequence: TGTGCCAGCAGCCCCCAAGTAGAGACCCAGTACTTC. The variable domain in full, with the rest retrieved from reference TRBV13 and TRBJ2-5, is AAGVIQSPRHLIKEKRETATLKCYPIPRHDTVYWYQQGPGQDPQFLISFYEKMQSDKGSIPDRFSAQQFSDYHSELNMSSLELGDSALYFCASSPQVETQYFGPGTRLLVL.

The V call is TRBV6-1, the J call TRBJ2-1; TRBD1 or TRBD2 may be the D gene (6 bases each). V shed 0 bases and J shed 6 bases, with 9 bases lying between them. Germline V gene lookup returns CDR1 MNHNS and CDR2 SASEGT. This CDR3 comprises 14 residues. CDR3 sequence reads: CASSEAGGGNEQFF. The CDR3 bases are TGTGCCAGCAGTGAAGCTGGAGGGGGCAATGAGCAGTTCTTC.

The rearrangement joins TRBV2 to TRBJ2-2, with TRBD1 as a possible D gene (5 bases). CDR1 is SNHLY and CDR2 is FYNNEI in the germline V gene. Trimming took off 4 bases at V and 0 bases at J, with 15 bases between the two ends. CDR3 size: 17 residues. The chain's CDR3 is CASSVSFDSSNTGELFF. As DNA, the CDR3 is TGTGCCAGCAGTGTTAGTTTTGACAGCTCGAACACCGGGGAGCTGTTTTTT.

The rearrangement joins TRBV11-2 to TRBJ2-7; no clear D. The CDR3 sequence is 13 residues long. The germline V gene encodes CDR1 SGHAT and CDR2 FQNNGV. Trimming cost V 4 bases and J 4 bases, with 11 bases left between them. The CDR3 DNA reads as TGTGCCAGCAGCTATACAATAATTTACGAGCAGTACTTC. This encodes CASSYTIIYEQYF.

Of note for this clone: Distinct nucleotide sequences in the sample also encode this CDR3. The chain joins TRBV7-9 to TRBJ2-7, with a possible D match to TRBD2 (6 bases). Per the germline V gene, CDR1 is SEHNR and CDR2 is FQNEAQ (reference sequence). The CDR3 runs to 12 residues. V lost 8 bases to trimming and J lost 0 bases, with 8 bases between them. The CDR3 region has the DNA TGTGCCAGCGGAGGGACCTCCTACGAGCAGTACTTC. It yields the protein CASGGTSYEQYF.

J is TRBJ2-1 and V is TRBV10-3; the D is unclear. This CDR3 spans 14 amino acids. The V gene lost 7 bases and the J gene lost 6 bases, with 16 bases spanning the gap. Germline CDR1 ENHRY, CDR2 SYGVKD. CDR3 DNA: TGTGCCATCAACGGCCCGAACTGGGGCAATGAGCAGTTCTTC. Its translation: CAINGPNWGNEQFF.

V and J are TRBV5-8 and TRBJ2-1, with TRBD2 matching 11 bases. Germline values: CDR1 SGHTS, CDR2 YDEGEE. Losses at the gene ends were 6 bases for V and 2 bases for J; bases not matched to a gene: 4. This CDR3 is built from 15 residues. This CDR3 is CASTGTSGAYNEQFF. The CDR3 DNA is TGTGCCAGCACCGGGACTAGCGGAGCCTACAATGAGCAGTTCTTC.

The chain carries TRBV28 and TRBJ2-1; D uncertain. The length of the CDR3 is 12 residues. Germline lookup yields CDR1 MDHEN and CDR2 SYDVKM. The V end lost 2 bases, the J end lost 5 bases, and 4 bases lay between the germline ends. DNA for the CDR3: TGTGCCAGCAGTTTAGATGACAATGAGCAGTTCTTC. Its translation: CASSLDDNEQFF.

The chain combines TRBV2 with TRBJ2-7; 9 bases are a match to TRBD1. Trimming removed 5 bases from V and 3 bases from J; junction bases left unmatched: 5. CDR1 and CDR2 (germline): SNHLY, FYNNEI. The CDR3 contains 14 residues. The CDR3 DNA reads TGTGCCAGCAGTTTTACAGGGGGCAACTACGAGCAGTACTTC. The encoded protein is CASSFTGGNYEQYF.

A word on this clone: Distinct nucleotide sequences in the sample also encode this CDR3. This chain joins TRBV5-6 and TRBJ2-7; D ambiguous. Deletions cut 2 bases from V and 0 bases from J, with 6 bases between. The CDR3 contains 13 residues. Germline lookup yields CDR1 SGHDT and CDR2 YYEEEE. Written as DNA, the CDR3 is TGTGCCAGCAGCTTCGGGCACTCCTACGAGCAGTACTTC. Its translation: CASSFGHSYEQYF. Combining the CDR3 with reference TRBV5-6 and TRBJ2-7 gives the whole variable domain DAGVTQSPTHLIKTRGQQVTLRCSPKSGHDTVSWYQQALGQGPQFIFQYYEEEERQRGNFPDRFSGHQFPNYSSELNVNALLLGDSALYLCASSFGHSYEQYFGPGTRLTVT.

This chain joins TRBV30 and TRBJ1-5, with TRBD1 matching over 7 bases. The length of the CDR3 is 13 residues. CDR1 GTSNPN and CDR2 SVGIG come from the germline V gene (reference sequence). The ends lost 7 bases at V and 6 bases at J; junction bases unmatched: 9. The CDR3 region is CASTGAGGQPQHF. The DNA of the CDR3 is TGTGCCTCTACGGGGGCAGGGGGTCAGCCCCAGCATTTT.

The rearrangement links TRBV7-8 to TRBJ2-7, with a possible D match to TRBD1 (6 bases). Trimming pared 4 bases from V and 7 bases from J, leaving 11 bases between. This CDR3 is 12 amino acids long. Germline V gene lookup returns CDR1 SGHVS and CDR2 FQNEAQ. As DNA, the CDR3 is TGTGCCAGCAGCTCGGGACACCCTGAGCAGTACTTC. Protein sequence: CASSSGHPEQYF.

This clone appeared once. This chain joins TRBV9 and TRBJ2-2, with 10 positions matching TRBD2. CDR1 SGDLS and CDR2 YYNGEE come from the germline V gene. CDR3 length: 17 residues. The trim removed 4 bases at V and 5 bases at J, leaving 11 bases unmatched. This CDR3 is CASSPREGLARTGELFF. Written as DNA, the CDR3 is TGTGCCAGCAGCCCGAGGGAGGGACTAGCGCGTACCGGGGAGCTGTTTTTT.

V gene TRBV27 combines with J gene TRBJ2-3; 11 bases agree with TRBD2. With 5 bases clipped from V and 1 base from J, the junction kept 14 bases outside the gene matches. This CDR3 has 19 amino acids. CDR1 and CDR2 (germline): MNHEY, SMNVEV (reference sequence). Here the CDR3 DNA reads TGTGCCAGCAGTGCCCTGGGTAGCGGGAGGGCCCTTGGCACAGATACGCAGTATTTT. Translation: CASSALGSGRALGTDTQYF.

This rearrangement joins TRBV28 to TRBJ2-3; 7 bases map to TRBD2. The germline V gene encodes CDR1 MDHEN and CDR2 SYDVKM. The V segment lost 3 bases and the J segment 2 bases; nucleotides outside the gene matches: 11. The length of the CDR3 is 17 residues. CDR3 amino acids: CASSFSSRLADTDTQYF. DNA of the CDR3: TGTGCCAGCAGTTTTTCGTCTAGGCTAGCGGACACAGATACGCAGTATTTT.

At least ten counts were recorded for this clone. The V gene is TRBV9, the J gene TRBJ1-4, with D tentatively TRBD1 (5 bases). The CDR3 contains 13 residues. The V end lost 3 bases, the J end lost 8 bases, and 11 bases lay between the germline ends. Per the germline V gene, CDR1 is SGDLS and CDR2 is YYNGEE. CDR3 DNA: TGTGCCAGCAGCGAAAGGGGAGGGGAAAAACTGTTTTTT. It codes for CASSERGGEKLFF.

Only one count was recorded for this clone. The rearrangement uses TRBV5-6 and TRBJ2-5; a weak D match, TRBD2 (6 bases). In germline, CDR1 is SGHDT, CDR2 YYEEEE. This CDR3 comprises 14 residues. V lost 0 bases and J lost 1, with 7 bases in between. The CDR3 sequence is CASSLGTIQETQYF. CDR3 sequence (DNA): TGTGCCAGCAGCTTGGGGACTATCCAAGAGACCCAGTACTTC.

V gene TRBV27 combines with J gene TRBJ2-7; 7 bases are a match to TRBD1. CDR1 is MNHEY, CDR2 SMNVEV, per germline (reference sequence). The CDR3 length is 16 residues. The V and J ends lost 3 bases and 3 bases, in that order; junction bases with no gene match: 11. CDR3 nucleotides: TGTGCCAGCAGTTTTAGAATCGGGACAGCCATCTACGAGCAGTACTTC. This translates into CASSFRIGTAIYEQYF.

This chain links TRBV19 with TRBJ2-7; 14 bases match TRBD2. The CDR3 covers 16 residues. The V gene end was trimmed by 9 bases and the J gene end by 0 bases; junction bases not matched to a gene: 7. Germline CDR1 and CDR2: LNHDA and SQIVND (reference sequence). CDR3 protein: CASNPGLAGVSYEQYF. In DNA form, the CDR3 reads TGTGCCAGCAACCCGGGACTAGCGGGAGTCTCCTACGAGCAGTACTTC.

The DNA of the CDR3 is TGTGCCAGCATAGGACTAGCGGGAGAAGGGACCGGGGAGCTGTTTTTT. Translated, it gives CASIGLAGEGTGELFF. The V gene is TRBV2, the J gene TRBJ2-2; 13 bases fit TRBD2. Trimming removed 7 bases from V and 5 bases from J; junction bases left unmatched: 7. The CDR3 totals 16 residues. Germline assignment: CDR1 SNHLY and CDR2 FYNNEI.

This CDR3 reads CASSFRDANEQFF. Here the CDR3 DNA reads TGTGCCAGCAGCTTCCGGGACGCCAATGAGCAGTTCTTC. The V gene is TRBV7-2, the J gene TRBJ2-1; either TRBD1 or TRBD2 may fit D (5 bases each). CDR3 length: 13 residues. Germline assignment: CDR1 SGHTA and CDR2 FQGNSA. V was cut by 3 bases and J by 6 bases, with 9 bases left in between. Full variable domain (missing parts from reference TRBV7-2 and TRBJ2-1): GAGVSQSPSNKVTEKGKDVELRCDPISGHTALYWYRQSLGQGLEFLIYFQGNSAPDKSGLPSDRFSAERTGGSVSTLTIQRTQQEDSAVYLCASSFRDANEQFFGPGTRLTVL.

V usage is TRBV11-2 and J usage is TRBJ1-2, with D perhaps TRBD1 (5 bases). This CDR3 spans 16 amino acids. With 1 base removed from V and 2 bases from J, the gap between germline ends came to 14 bases. CDR1 SGHAT and CDR2 FQNNGV come from the germline V gene. CDR3 amino acids: CASSLVPQGTNYGYTF. The CDR3 DNA follows: TGTGCCAGCAGCTTAGTCCCGCAGGGTACCAACTATGGCTACACCTTC. The complete variable domain, with remaining parts taken from reference TRBV11-2 and TRBJ1-2, reads EAGVAQSPRYKIIEKRQSVAFWCNPISGHATLYWYQQILGQGPKLLIQFQNNGVVDDSQLPKDRFSAERLKGVDSTLKIQPAKLEDSAVYLCASSLVPQGTNYGYTFGSGTRLTVV.

The DNA for the CDR3 is TGTGCCAGCAACAACCTAGCGTTTGACGGGGAGACCCAGTACTTC. It is translated as CASNNLAFDGETQYF. The chain uses TRBV11-2 and TRBJ2-5; a possible D gene is TRBD2 (6 bases). With 7 bases removed from V and 5 bases from J, the gap between germline ends came to 20 bases. CDR3 length equals 15 residues. Germline loops: CDR1 SGHAT, CDR2 FQNNGV.